This T cell receptor beta chain emerged from a study of identical twins. TCRdb used MiXCR to reprocess the 5' RACE reads, holding one entry per CDR3 protein. The top ten clones hold over 0.25% of a sample with 1.5 million to 2 million distinct CDR3 sequences, about 32% of them seen once. Study-wide findings and caveats: Without tracking the same donors, conclusions rested on cross-sectional statistical analysis.

This clonotype was picked up a small number of times. What it binds is unknown. Trimming took off 7 bases at V and 1 base at J, with 7 bases between the two ends. Per germline, CDR1 MGHRA and CDR2 YSYEKL. The CDR3 extends over 12 amino acids. This receptor was identified in a newborn girl in good health. Sequences were obtained from cord blood. V is TRBV4-1 and J is TRBJ1-2; no definite D call. CDR3 coding DNA: TGCGCCAGCATGGGAGGTAACTATGGCTACACCTTC. It is translated as CASMGGNYGYTF.